Each of the 14 T cell receptor beta chains below was sequenced from the same sample in a study of CD8 T cells in ankylosing spondylitis. In TCRdb, the 5' RACE reads were re-called with MiXCR into one record per CDR3 protein. This table has 150,000 to 200,000 distinct CDR3 sequences, 9.5% to 15% appearing once. Sequencing was done on a sample of blood, either unsorted or a sorted T cell fraction (not recorded which). The receptors derive from a male donor with ankylosing spondylitis or in good health (not recorded which).

This clonotype was detected many times. V and J are TRBV12-3 or TRBV12-4 and TRBJ2-3, with a possible D match to TRBD2 (6 bases). V lost 3 bases and J 2 bases, leaving 9 bases between the germline ends. The CDR3 is 14 amino acids. In nucleotides, the CDR3 is TGTGCCAGCAGTTTCGGACTACTCACAGATACGCAGTATTTT. It specifies CASSFGLLTDTQYF.

This chain connects TRBV2 to TRBJ2-5; no reliable D call. Germline CDR1 SNHLY, CDR2 FYNNEI. The V gene lost 2 bases and the J gene lost 0 bases, with 10 bases spanning the gap. The CDR3 loop spans 15 amino acids. Here the CDR3 reads CASSETQAHQETQYF. The CDR3 DNA is TGTGCCAGCAGTGAAACGCAGGCGCACCAAGAGACCCAGTACTTC.

Regarding this clonotype: Relative to the germline gene, one junction end is altered; a read error may explain this. The chain is built from TRBV27 and TRBJ2-3, with TRBD2 as a possible D gene (6 bases). There are 16 residues in the CDR3. Germline V gene data show CDR1 as MNHEY and CDR2 as SMNVEV (reference sequence). This CDR3 reads CASSPRDSSSTDTQYF. DNA of the CDR3: TGTGCAAGCAGTCCGCGGGACTCCTCTAGCACAGATACGCAGTATTTT.

This clonotype was counted only a few times. The chain joins TRBV6-6 to TRBJ1-1; weak D call: TRBD1 (6 bases). Trimming left V 5 bases short and J 1 base short, with 11 bases between. Germline V lookup: CDR1 MNHNY, CDR2 SVGAGI (reference sequence). The CDR3 covers 14 residues. CDR3 coding DNA: TGTGCCAGCAGTCAACAGGGAAGGAACACTGAAGCTTTCTTT. Residues: CASSQQGRNTEAFF.

In this sample, this clonotype turned up a few times. The CDR3 here is CASTKSRPGAADTQYF. The CDR3 nucleotides read TGTGCCAGCACTAAGAGTCGGCCAGGGGCAGCAGATACGCAGTATTTT. The rearrangement links TRBV6-1 to TRBJ2-3, with D possibly being TRBD1 (6 bases). The CDR3 runs to 16 residues. Trimming left V 7 bases short and J 4 bases short, with 21 bases between. CDR1 and CDR2 (germline): MNHNS, SASEGT.

This clonotype came up a few times. The chain combines TRBV9 with TRBJ2-3; 9 positions match TRBD2. Trimming cost V 9 bases and J 4 bases; bases outside gene matches: 12. The CDR3 is 15 amino acids. Germline V gene sequence: CDR1 SGDLS, CDR2 YYNGEE. The CDR3 nucleotides are TGTGCCACCTCTGGCGGGGGGGGGATGGCAGATACGCAGTATTTT. This translates into CATSGGGGMADTQYF.

This clonotype appeared a few times. The genes are TRBV14 and TRBJ2-3; D is unresolved. V lost 1 base and J 6 bases, leaving 8 bases between the germline ends. Germline V gives CDR1 SGHDN, CDR2 FVKESK. The CDR3 extends over 13 amino acids. Written as DNA, the CDR3 is TGTGCCAGCAGCCAAGGGGCCCCCGATACGCAGTATTTT. The encoded protein is CASSQGAPDTQYF.

The genes are TRBV11-2 and TRBJ2-5, with TRBD1 identical over 8 bases. CDR3 length: 17 residues. V gave up 3 bases and J gave up 5 bases; unmatched junction bases: 14. The germline gives CDR1 SGHAT, CDR2 FQNNGV. In nucleotides, the CDR3 is TGTGCCAGCAGCTTCGACCCGAGTACAGGGGGGTGGGAGACCCAGTACTTC. This encodes CASSFDPSTGGWETQYF.

This clonotype has just a few counts. The chain joins TRBV19 to TRBJ2-1; 7 bases are a match to TRBD2. The CDR3 spans 17 residues. V shed 3 bases and J 0 bases; nucleotides not matched to a gene: 8. Germline CDR1 is LNHDA and CDR2 is SQIVND (reference sequence). The CDR3: CASSMGGVVPSYNEQFF. The CDR3 region has the DNA TGTGCCAGTAGTATGGGGGGGGTCGTCCCCTCCTACAATGAGCAGTTCTTC.

This clonotype has ten or more counts. The genes are TRBV27 and TRBJ2-7; D unresolved. CDR1 is MNHEY, CDR2 SMNVEV, per germline (reference sequence). The CDR3 consists of 13 residues. The V gene lost 6 bases and the J gene lost 6 bases, with 15 bases spanning the gap. CDR3 loop: CASSLRGRFEQYF. CDR3 nucleotides: TGTGCCAGCAGCCTCCGTGGACGCTTCGAGCAGTACTTC.

CDR3 loop: CASSPGGPKDTQYF. The CDR3 DNA is TGTGCCAGCAGTCCGGGGGGGCCGAAAGATACGCAGTATTTT. The chain links TRBV27 to TRBJ2-3, with 8 bases matching TRBD2. V trimming: 5 bases; J trimming: 5 bases; junction bases outside the gene matches: 6. This CDR3 comprises 14 residues. The germline V gene encodes CDR1 MNHEY and CDR2 SMNVEV (reference sequence).

This clonotype has more than one count but fewer than ten. V usage is TRBV6-1 and J usage is TRBJ2-1; TRBD2 might be the D (5 bases). V lost 3 bases to trimming and J lost 2 bases, with 17 bases between them. CDR1 MNHNS and CDR2 SASEGT come from the germline V gene. CDR3 length equals 17 residues. In nucleotides, the CDR3 is TGTGCCAGCAGTGATCTTCAGGCGGGCGGTACCTACAATGAGCAGTTCTTC. Protein product: CASSDLQAGGTYNEQFF.

This clonotype was seen ten or more times. J is TRBJ2-3 and V is TRBV6-4; D tentatively reads TRBD1 or TRBD2 (6 bases each). Between the trimmed V and J ends, which lost 6 bases and 3 bases, there was a span of 13 bases. The CDR3 contains 14 residues. From germline, CDR1 is MRHNA and CDR2 SNTAGT. The CDR3 is CASSPGAETDTQYF. CDR3 bases: TGTGCCAGCAGCCCGGGGGCCGAGACAGATACGCAGTATTTT.

This clonotype was counted only a few times. The V and J genes are TRBV14 and TRBJ2-1; 7 bases fit TRBD1. CDR1 and CDR2 from the germline V gene are SGHDN and FVKESK. This CDR3 contains 16 residues. V shed 5 bases and J 3 bases; nucleotides not matched to a gene: 10. The CDR3 bases are TGTGCCAGCAGCTTAACAGGGGCTCTCCTCTACAATGAGCAGTTCTTC. Its translation is CASSLTGALLYNEQFF.